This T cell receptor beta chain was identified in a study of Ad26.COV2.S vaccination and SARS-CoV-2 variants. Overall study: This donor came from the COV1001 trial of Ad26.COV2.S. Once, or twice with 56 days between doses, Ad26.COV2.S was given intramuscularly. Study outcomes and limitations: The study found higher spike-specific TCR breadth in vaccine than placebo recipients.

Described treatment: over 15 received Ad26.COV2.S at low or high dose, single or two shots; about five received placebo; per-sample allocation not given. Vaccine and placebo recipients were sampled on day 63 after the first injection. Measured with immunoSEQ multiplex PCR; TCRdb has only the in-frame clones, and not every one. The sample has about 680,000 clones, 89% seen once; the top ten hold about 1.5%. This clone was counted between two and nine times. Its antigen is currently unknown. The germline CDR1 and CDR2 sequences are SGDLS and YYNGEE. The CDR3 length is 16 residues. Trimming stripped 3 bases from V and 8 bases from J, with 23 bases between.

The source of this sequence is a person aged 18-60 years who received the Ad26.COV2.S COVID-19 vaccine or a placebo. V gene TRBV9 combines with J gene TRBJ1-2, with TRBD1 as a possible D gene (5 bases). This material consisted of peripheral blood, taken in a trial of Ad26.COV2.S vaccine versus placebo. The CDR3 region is CASSATHVVGTQGYTF. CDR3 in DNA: TGTGCCAGCAGCGCCACCCACGTCGTTGGGACGCAAGGCTACACCTTC.